This TCR beta chain was sequenced for a study of CXCR4 blockade with PD-1 therapy in pancreatic cancer. Sequencing was performed with immunoSEQ multiplex PCR; in TCRdb, only in-frame clones are kept and a portion is missing. Among roughly 18,000 clones listed, over 60% were seen once. The germline CDR1 and CDR2 sequences are SGHDN and FVKESK. Between the trimmed V and J ends, which lost 5 bases and 9 bases, there was a span of 14 bases. This CDR3 is 13 amino acids long. This chain uses TRBV14 with TRBJ2-1, with no clear D. The origin of this receptor is a human donor with pancreatic ductal adenocarcinoma. Sequenced: tumor tissue. CDR3 bases: TGTGCCAGCAGCAGACTTGACCTGCGTGAGCAGTTCTTC. The encoded protein is CASSRLDLREQFF.